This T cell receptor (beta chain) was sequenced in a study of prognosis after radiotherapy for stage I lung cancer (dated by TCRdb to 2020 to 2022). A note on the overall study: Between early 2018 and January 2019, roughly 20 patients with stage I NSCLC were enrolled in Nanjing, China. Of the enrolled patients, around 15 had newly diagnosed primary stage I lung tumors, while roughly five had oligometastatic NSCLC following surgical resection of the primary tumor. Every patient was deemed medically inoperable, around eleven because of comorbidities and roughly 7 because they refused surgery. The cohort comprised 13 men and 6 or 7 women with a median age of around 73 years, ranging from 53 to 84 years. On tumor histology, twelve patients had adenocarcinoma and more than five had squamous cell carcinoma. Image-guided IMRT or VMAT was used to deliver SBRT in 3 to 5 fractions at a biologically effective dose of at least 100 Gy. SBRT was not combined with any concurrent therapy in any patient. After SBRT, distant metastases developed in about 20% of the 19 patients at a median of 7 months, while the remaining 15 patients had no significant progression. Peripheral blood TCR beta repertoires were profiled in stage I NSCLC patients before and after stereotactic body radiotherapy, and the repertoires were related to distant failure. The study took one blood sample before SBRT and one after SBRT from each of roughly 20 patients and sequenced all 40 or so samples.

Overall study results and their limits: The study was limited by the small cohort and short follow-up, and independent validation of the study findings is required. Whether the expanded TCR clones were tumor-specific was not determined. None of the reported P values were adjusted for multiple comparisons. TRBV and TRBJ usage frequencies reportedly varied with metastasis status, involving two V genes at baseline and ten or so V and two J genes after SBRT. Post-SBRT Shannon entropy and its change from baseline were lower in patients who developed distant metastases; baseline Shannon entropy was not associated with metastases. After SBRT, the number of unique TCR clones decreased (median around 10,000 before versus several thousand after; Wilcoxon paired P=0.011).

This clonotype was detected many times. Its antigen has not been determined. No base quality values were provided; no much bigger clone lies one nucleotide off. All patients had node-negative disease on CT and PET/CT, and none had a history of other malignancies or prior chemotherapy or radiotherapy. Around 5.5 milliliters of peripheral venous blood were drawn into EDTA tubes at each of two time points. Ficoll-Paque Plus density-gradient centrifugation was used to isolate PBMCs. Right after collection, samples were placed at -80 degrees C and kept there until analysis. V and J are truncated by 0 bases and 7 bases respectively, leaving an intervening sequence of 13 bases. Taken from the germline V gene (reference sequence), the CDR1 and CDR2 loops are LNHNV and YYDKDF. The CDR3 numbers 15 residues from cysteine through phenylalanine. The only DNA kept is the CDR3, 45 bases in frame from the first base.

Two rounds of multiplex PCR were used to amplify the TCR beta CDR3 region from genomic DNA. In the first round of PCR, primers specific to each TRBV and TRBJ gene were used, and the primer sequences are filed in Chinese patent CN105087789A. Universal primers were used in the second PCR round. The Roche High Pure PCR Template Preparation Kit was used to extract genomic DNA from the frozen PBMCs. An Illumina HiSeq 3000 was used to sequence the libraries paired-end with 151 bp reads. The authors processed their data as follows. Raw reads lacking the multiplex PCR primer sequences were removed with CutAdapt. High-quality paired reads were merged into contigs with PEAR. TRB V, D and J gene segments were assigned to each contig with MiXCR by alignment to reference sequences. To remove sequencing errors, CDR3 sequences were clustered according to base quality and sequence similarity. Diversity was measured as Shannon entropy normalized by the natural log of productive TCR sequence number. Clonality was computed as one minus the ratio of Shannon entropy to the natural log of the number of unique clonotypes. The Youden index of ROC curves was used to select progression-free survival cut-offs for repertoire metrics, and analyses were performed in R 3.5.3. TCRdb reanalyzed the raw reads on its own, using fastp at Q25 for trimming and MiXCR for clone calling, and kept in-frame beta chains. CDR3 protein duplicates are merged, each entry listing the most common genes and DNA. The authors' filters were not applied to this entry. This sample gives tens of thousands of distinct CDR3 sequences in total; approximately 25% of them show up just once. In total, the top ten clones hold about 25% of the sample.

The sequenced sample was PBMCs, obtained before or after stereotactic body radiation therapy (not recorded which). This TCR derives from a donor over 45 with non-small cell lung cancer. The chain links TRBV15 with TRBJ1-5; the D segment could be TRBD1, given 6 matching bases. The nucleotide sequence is TGTGCCACCAGCAGAGATGGGCAGGGGAAGCAGCCCCAGCATTTT. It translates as CATSRDGQGKQPQHF. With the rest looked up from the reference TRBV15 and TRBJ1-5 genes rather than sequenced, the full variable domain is DAMVIQNPRYQVTQFGKPVTLSCSQTLNHNVMYWYQQKSSQAPKLLFHYYDKDFNNEADTPDNFQSRRPNTSFCFLDIRSPGLGDTAMYLCATSRDGQGKQPQHFGDGTRLSIL.